The TCR beta chain under discussion was sequenced for a study of Graves' ophthalmopathy and Graves' hyperthyroidism. The overall study: Peripheral blood sampling preceded any treatment and occurred at initial diagnosis.

Study observations and caveats: Blood also held most thyroid clonotypes expanded above 0.001 frequency.

Germline V gives CDR1 SGHRS, CDR2 YFSETQ. CDR3 length equals 17 residues. V was shortened by 0 bases and J by 2 bases, with 16 bases between the two germline ends. RNA transcripts served as template for amplifying TCR beta CDR3 sequences. An initial RT-PCR round employing HTBI primers preceded a second-round multiplex PCR. TCRdb re-called the multiplex PCR reads with MiXCR, one entry per CDR3 protein. This repertoire shows roughly 610,000 distinct CDR3 sequences, approximately 22% found once; its top ten account for approximately 7%. Where ophthalmopathy was absent within 18 months of follow-up, hyperthyroidism was stable. As diagnostic evidence, clinical symptoms, serum thyroxine, TRAb, thyroid ultrasound and orbital computed tomography were relied upon. There are a few counts of this clonotype. What it recognizes is unknown.

V and J are TRBV5-1 and TRBJ2-3; D may be TRBD1 or TRBD2 (5 bases each). This sequence originates from a woman aged 18-29 years with stable Graves' hyperthyroidism. Some clones in this sample may be carry-over from other donors' samples. Sequencing was done on a sample of peripheral blood. CDR3 nucleotide sequence: TGCGCCAGCAGCTTGGAACTTGGGACGCGACACACAGATACGCAGTATTTT. Its protein is CASSLELGTRHTDTQYF.